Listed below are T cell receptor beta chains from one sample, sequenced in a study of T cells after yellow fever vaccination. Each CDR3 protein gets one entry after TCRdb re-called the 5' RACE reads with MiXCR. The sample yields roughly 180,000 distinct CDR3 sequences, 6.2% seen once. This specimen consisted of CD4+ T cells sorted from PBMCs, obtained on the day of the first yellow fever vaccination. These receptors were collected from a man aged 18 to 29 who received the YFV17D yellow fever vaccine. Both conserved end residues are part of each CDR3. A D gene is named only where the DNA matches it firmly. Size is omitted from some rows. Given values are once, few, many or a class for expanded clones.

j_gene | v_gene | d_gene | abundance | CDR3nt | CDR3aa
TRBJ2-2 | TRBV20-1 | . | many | TGCAGTGCTAGAGAAGGGGGGGGCACCGGGGAGCTGTTTTTT | CSAREGGGTGELFF
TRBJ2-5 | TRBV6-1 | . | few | TGTGCCAGCAGTCTGACAGGCCGACAAGAGACCCAGTACTTC | CASSLTGRQETQYF
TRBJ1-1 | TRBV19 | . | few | TGTGCCAGTAGAAAATTACAGGGTGGCACTGAAGCTTTCTTT | CASRKLQGGTEAFF
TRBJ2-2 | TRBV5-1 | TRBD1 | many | TGCGCCAGCAGCCCTCGGACAGGGGCGGGGGAGCTGTTTTTT | CASSPRTGAGELFF
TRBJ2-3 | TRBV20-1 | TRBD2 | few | TGCAGTGCATTGGGACTAGCGGGGGCTGAAGATACGCAGTATTTT | CSALGLAGAEDTQYF
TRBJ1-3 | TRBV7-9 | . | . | TGTGCCAGCAGTCTGCAGGCGACAGCCTCTGGAAACACCATATATTTT | CASSLQATASGNTIYF
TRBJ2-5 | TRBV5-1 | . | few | TGCGCCAGCAGCTATCATAGGGTTTCTCCAGAGACCCAGTACTTC | CASSYHRVSPETQYF
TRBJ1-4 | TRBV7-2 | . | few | TGTGCCAGCAGCTTAGGGGTCATTGCAACTAATGAAAAACTGTTTTTT | CASSLGVIATNEKLFF
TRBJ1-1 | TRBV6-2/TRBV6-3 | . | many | TGTGCCAGCAGCCTCAGGGGAGAGAACACTGAAGCTTTCTTT | CASSLRGENTEAFF
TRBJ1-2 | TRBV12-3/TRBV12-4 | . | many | TGTGCCAGCAGTCCTACAGGGACCTATGGCTACACCTTC | CASSPTGTYGYTF
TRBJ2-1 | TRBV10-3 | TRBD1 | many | TGTGCCATCCGGGACAGGGATGAGCAGTTCTTC | CAIRDRDEQFF
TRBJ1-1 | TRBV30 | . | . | TGTGCCTGGATTCTTTGGGGCAAGAACACTGAAGCTTTCTTT | CAWILWGKNTEAFF
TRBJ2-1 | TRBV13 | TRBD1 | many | TGTGCCAGCAGCCTCGGGACAGGGAGGAGATTCTTC | CASSLGTGRRFF
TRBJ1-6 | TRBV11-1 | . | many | TGTGCCAGCAGCCCCGAAGCGAGTTCACCCCTCCACTTT | CASSPEASSPLHF
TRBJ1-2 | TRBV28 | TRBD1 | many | TGTGCCAGCAGTTTCTCTCCAGGGGGCTCCCTCTATGGCTACACCTTC | CASSFSPGGSLYGYTF
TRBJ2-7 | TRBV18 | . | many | TGTGCCAGCTCCCCCCAGGAGGAGGAGCAGTACTTC | CASSPQEEEQYF
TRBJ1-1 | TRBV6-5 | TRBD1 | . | TGTGCCAGCAGTTACTTCGACAGGGGTGAAGCTTTCTTT | CASSYFDRGEAFF
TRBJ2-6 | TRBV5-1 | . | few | TGCGCCAGCAGGTGGGTTTTCGGCTCTGGGGCCAACGTCCTGACTTTC | CASRWVFGSGANVLTF
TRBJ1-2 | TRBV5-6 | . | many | TGTGCCAGCAGCTTGGACAATGGCTACACCTTC | CASSLDNGYTF
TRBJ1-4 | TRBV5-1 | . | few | TGCGCCAGCAGCTTGGGAGCCAATGAAAAACTGTTTTTT | CASSLGANEKLFF
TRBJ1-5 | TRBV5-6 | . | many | TGTGCCAGCAGCTTTTTGGCCAGGCCTAATCAGCCCCAGCATTTT | CASSFLARPNQPQHF
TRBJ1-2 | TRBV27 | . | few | TGTGCCAGCAGTCCCAGCTTTGTGGGGTATGGCTACACCTTC | CASSPSFVGYGYTF
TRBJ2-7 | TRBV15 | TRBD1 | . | TGTGCCACCAGCAGAGGGGACAGCATTTCCTACGAGCAGTACTTC | CATSRGDSISYEQYF
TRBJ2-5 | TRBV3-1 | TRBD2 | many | TGTGCCAGCAGCCAAACCGGGCGGGGGGGTTTGGAGACCCAGTACTTC | CASSQTGRGGLETQYF
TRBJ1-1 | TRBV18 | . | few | TGTGCCAGCTCACCAGAGGAAGAAACTGAAGCTTTCTTT | CASSPEEETEAFF
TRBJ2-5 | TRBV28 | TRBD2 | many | TGTGCCAGCACCCTAGCGGGGGGCTACCAAGAGACCCAGTACTTC | CASTLAGGYQETQYF
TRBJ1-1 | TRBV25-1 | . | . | TGTGCCAGCAGGGATACTTCCGGAGGAACTGAAGCTTTCTTT | CASRDTSGGTEAFF
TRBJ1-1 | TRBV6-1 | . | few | TGTGCCAGTTTCCCTAGGGGTACGGACACTGAAGCTTTCTTT | CASFPRGTDTEAFF
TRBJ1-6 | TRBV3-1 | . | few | TGTGCCAGCAGCCAACGGTGGGACGGAAATTCACCCCTCCACTTT | CASSQRWDGNSPLHF
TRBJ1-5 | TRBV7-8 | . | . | TGTGCCAGCAGTTCTACTACCTCGGGTCTCGGGAGCCAGCCCCAGCATTTT | CASSSTTSGLGSQPQHF
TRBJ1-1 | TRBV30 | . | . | TGTGCCTGGAGGCGCTCCGGGACTGGGAGCACTGAAGCTTTCTTT | CAWRRSGTGSTEAFF
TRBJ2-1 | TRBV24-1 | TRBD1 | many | TGTGCCACCAGTGAACAGGGGGGAGGAAGGTCCTACAATGAGCAGTTCTTC | CATSEQGGGRSYNEQFF
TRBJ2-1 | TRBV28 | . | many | TGTGCCAGCAGCCCTCCCGACAGCAATGAGCAGTTCTTC | CASSPPDSNEQFF
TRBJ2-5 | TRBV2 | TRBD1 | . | TGTGCCAGCAGTACCGACAGGGGGGAAGAGACCCAGTACTTC | CASSTDRGEETQYF
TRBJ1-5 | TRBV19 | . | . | TGTGCCAGTAGTATAGCGGTTGGCGGCAGATTTAAGCCCCAGCATTTT | CASSIAVGGRFKPQHF